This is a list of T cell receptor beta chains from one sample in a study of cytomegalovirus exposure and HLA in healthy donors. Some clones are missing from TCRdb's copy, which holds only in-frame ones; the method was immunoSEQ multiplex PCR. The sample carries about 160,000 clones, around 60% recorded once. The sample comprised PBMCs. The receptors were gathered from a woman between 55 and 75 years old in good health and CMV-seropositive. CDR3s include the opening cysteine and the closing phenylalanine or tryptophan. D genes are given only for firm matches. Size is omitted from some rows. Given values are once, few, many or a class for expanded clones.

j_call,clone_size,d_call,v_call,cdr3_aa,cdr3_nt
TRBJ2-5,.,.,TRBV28,CASTETYHSTQYF,TGTGCCAGTACTGAGACATACCATTCGACCCAGTACTTC
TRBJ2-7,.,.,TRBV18,CASSQALTGYEQYF,TGTGCCAGCTCCCAAGCTTTGACAGGATACGAGCAGTACTTC
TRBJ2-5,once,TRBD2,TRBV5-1,CASSPGTTGETQYF,TGCGCCAGCAGCCCTGGGACTACGGGAGAGACCCAGTACTTC
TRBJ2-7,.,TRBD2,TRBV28,CASTRLAGEDYEQYF,TGTGCCAGCACCCGACTAGCGGGGGAAGATTACGAGCAGTACTTC
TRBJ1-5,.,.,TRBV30,CAWSLSNQPQHF,TGTGCCTGGAGTCTCTCGAATCAGCCCCAGCATTTT
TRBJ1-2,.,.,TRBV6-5,CASRGRGNYGYTF,TGTGCCAGCCGTGGCAGGGGTAACTATGGCTACACCTTC
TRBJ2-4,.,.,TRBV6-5,CASSYGEF,TGTGCCAGCAGTTACGGGGAGTTC
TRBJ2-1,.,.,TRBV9,CASSATTVQFF,TGTGCCAGCAGCGCCACCACAGTGCAGTTCTTC
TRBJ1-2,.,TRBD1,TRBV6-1,CASSDTTDRGGLNYGYTF,TGTGCCAGCAGTGACACAACGGACAGGGGAGGCCTAAACTATGGCTACACCTTC
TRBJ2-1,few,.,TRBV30,CAWSASGYNEQFF,TGTGCCTGGAGTGCCTCAGGGTACAATGAGCAGTTCTTC
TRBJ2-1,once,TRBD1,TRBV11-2,CASSSNRGHNEQFF,TGTGCCAGCAGCTCGAACAGGGGCCACAATGAGCAGTTCTTC
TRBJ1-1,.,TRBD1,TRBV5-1,CASSLGGTGVETEAFF,TGCGCCAGCAGCTTGGGCGGGACAGGGGTGGAAACTGAAGCTTTCTTT
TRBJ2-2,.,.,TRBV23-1,CASSQRQGTNTGELFF,TGCGCCAGCAGTCAGCGGCAGGGGACGAACACCGGGGAGCTGTTTTTT
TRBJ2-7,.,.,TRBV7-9,CASSQLQGYEQYF,TGTGCCAGCAGCCAACTCCAGGGCTACGAGCAGTACTTC
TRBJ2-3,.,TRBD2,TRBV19,CALEGGTGEIAGVPDTQYF,TGTGCCCTCGAGGGGGGAACAGGGGAAATAGCGGGAGTCCCAGATACGCAGTATTTT
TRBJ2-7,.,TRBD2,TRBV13,CASSYRLARSSYEQYF,TGTGCCAGCAGCTACCGACTAGCGAGAAGCTCCTACGAGCAGTACTTC
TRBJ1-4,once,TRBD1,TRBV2,CASSGESGGGEKLFF,TGTGCCAGCAGTGGAGAGTCAGGGGGAGGTGAAAAACTGTTTTTT
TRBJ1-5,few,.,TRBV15,CATSREGGRPQHF,TGTGCCACCAGCAGAGAGGGGGGAAGACCCCAGCATTTT
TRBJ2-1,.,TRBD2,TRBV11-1,CASSLGRTSYNEQFF,TGTGCCAGCAGCTTAGGTAGGACTAGTTACAATGAGCAGTTCTTC
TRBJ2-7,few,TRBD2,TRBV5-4,CASSSGTSGGYEQYF,TGTGCCAGCAGCTCCGGGACTAGTGGGGGCTACGAGCAGTACTTC
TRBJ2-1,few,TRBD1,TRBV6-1,CATRTVQGAYNEQFF,TGTGCCACTCGCACGGTCCAGGGGGCGTACAATGAGCAGTTCTTC
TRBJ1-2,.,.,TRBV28,CASIQTGSYGYTF,TGTGCCAGCATTCAGACGGGGAGCTATGGCTACACCTTC
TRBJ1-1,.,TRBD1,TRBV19,CASSARPGTEFMNTEAFF,TGTGCCAGTAGTGCACGTCCGGGGACAGAGTTTATGAACACTGAAGCTTTCTTT
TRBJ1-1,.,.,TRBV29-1,CSVEGGGGTEAFF,TGCAGCGTTGAAGGAGGGGGGGGCACTGAAGCTTTCTTT
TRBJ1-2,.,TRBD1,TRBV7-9,CASSLDGQGGLGYTF,TGTGCCAGCAGCTTAGACGGACAGGGGGGACTTGGCTACACCTTC
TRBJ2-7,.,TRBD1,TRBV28,CASSSRQGGPIYEQYF,TGTGCCAGCAGTTCTCGACAGGGGGGGCCCATTTACGAGCAGTACTTC
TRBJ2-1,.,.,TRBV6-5,CASGAGAVSYNEQFF,TGTGCCAGCGGCGCAGGGGCCGTCTCCTACAATGAGCAGTTCTTC
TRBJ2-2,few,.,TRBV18,CASSPGSLAYGGELFF,TGTGCCAGCTCACCAGGGAGCTTAGCGTATGGCGGGGAGCTGTTTTTT
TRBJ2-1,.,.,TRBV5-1,CASSQGSHNEQFF,TGCGCCAGCAGCCAGGGGAGCCACAATGAGCAGTTCTTC
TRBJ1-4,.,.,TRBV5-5,CASSLVSLATNEKLFF,TGTGCCAGCAGCTTGGTCAGTCTCGCAACTAATGAAAAACTGTTTTTT
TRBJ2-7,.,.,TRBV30,CAWSVLAYEQYF,TGTGCCTGGAGTGTACTCGCCTACGAGCAGTACTTC
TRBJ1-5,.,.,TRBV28,CASIFSNYNQPQHF,TGTGCCAGCATTTTTAGCAACTACAATCAGCCCCAGCATTTT
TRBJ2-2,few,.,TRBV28,CASSFKNTGELFF,TGTGCCAGCAGTTTTAAGAACACCGGGGAGCTGTTTTTT
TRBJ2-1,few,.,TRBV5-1,CASRSRPEYNEQFF,TGCGCCAGCAGAAGCCGTCCTGAGTACAATGAGCAGTTCTTC
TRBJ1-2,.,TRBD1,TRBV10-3,CAISGRQGHGYTF,TGTGCCATCAGTGGGCGACAGGGCCATGGCTACACCTTC
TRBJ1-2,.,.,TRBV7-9,CASSSAPGSRYGYTF,TGTGCCAGCAGCTCAGCGCCAGGAAGTCGCTATGGCTACACCTTC
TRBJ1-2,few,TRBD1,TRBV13,CASRDTGGVFYGYTF,TGTGCCAGCAGGGATACAGGGGGCGTCTTCTATGGCTACACCTTC
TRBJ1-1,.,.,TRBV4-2,CASSQDRGSTEAFF,TGTGCCAGCAGCCAAGACCGGGGTTCGACTGAAGCTTTCTTT
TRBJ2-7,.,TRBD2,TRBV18,CASSSWTSGTYEQYF,TGTGCCAGCTCATCTTGGACTAGCGGCACCTACGAGCAGTACTTC
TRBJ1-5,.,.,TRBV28,CASSFRDKASNQPQHF,TGTGCCAGCAGTTTTCGGGACAAGGCGAGCAATCAGCCCCAGCATTTT
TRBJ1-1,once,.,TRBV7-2,CASSLTAEAFF,TGTGCCAGCAGCTTAACGGCTGAAGCTTTCTTT
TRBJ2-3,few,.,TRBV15,CATSRSHTSSTDTQYF,TGTGCCACCAGCAGAAGCCATACCTCGAGCACAGATACGCAGTATTTT
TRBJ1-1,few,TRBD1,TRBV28,CASSLSGGTEAFF,TGTGCCAGCAGTTTATCAGGGGGCACTGAAGCTTTCTTT
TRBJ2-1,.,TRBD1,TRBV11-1,CASRPTNRDRGSYEQFF,TGTGCCAGCAGACCAACCAACCGGGACAGGGGGTCGTATGAGCAGTTCTTC